One T cell receptor beta chain is described in this entry. This clone was observed a single time. It lacks a known antigen. Base qualities are missing; no much larger clone stands one base away. The time point label, as the study defines it: baseline before first vaccination. The vaccinee samples were drawn from two UK trials, COV001 and COV002, one of which was a single-blind randomized controlled phase 2/3 trial testing AZD1222 (ChAdOx1 nCoV-19) in healthy adults. Trial participant PBMC samples were collected at day 0 and day 28 after the second dose for TCRbeta chain sequencing. The CDR3 regions of human TCRbeta chains were analyzed by immunosequencing. Under the source paper's analysis protocol: Repertoire TCRs were matched against a reference library of SARS-CoV-2-specific TCRs generated with the MIRA antigen-specificity platform. Breadth meant the fraction of unique TCRs that were SARS-CoV-2-associated, whereas depth meant the fraction of total T cells that were SARS-CoV-2-associated. Using the MIRA data, every spike-specific TCR was mapped to the spike region that the TCR reacted to and assigned to either a CD4 or a CD8 class. Log10-transformed breadth and depth values were compared by one-way ANOVA with Sidak's multiple comparisons tests. TCRdb retrieved this table from immuneACCESS and kept in-frame rearrangements only. Not all clones are present; in checked studies, unresolved V genes account for under half, and no reason is known for the remainder. V and J calls and clone size are copied from that table; D and trimming were computed from the DNA. In all, the sample holds 150,000 to 200,000 clones, and 75% to 95% of those were seen once. The ten largest clones capture about 2.6% of the sample.

This sample stems from a study of T cell responses to AZD1222 COVID-19 vaccine (dated by TCRdb to about 2021). Notes on the research overall: Because spike-specific TCR depth and breadth did not differ between the two schedules, AZD1222 recipients who got a second dose at roughly 4 weeks were pooled with those who got a second dose at roughly 12 weeks. A total of 233 trial participants underwent TCR sequencing, of whom approximately 210 received two doses of AZD1222 and some 26 received two doses of the MenACWY control vaccine. Trial participants were enrolled by age into 18-55, 56-69 and 70-plus year subgroups, with approximately 150, 28 and 58 TCR-sequenced participants respectively. General study outcomes and caveats: Only five to seven AZD1222 recipients were SARS-CoV-2 seropositive at baseline, limiting conclusions about previously exposed vaccinees. Participants were mostly white British and included more females than males, and it was suggested by the authors that clonal diversity may have been underestimated. Reportedly, close to half of the unique spike-specific TCRs recognized epitopes lying outside the regions that are mutated in the B.1.351 and B.1.1.7 variants. Because no day 14 peak-response samples were available, repertoires were characterized only after the peak T cell response. The whole spike protein was spanned by vaccine-associated CD4 TCRs, and dominant responses were seen in regions 160-218 and 743-854. Spike-specific TCR breadth and depth rose significantly after two AZD1222 doses compared with day 0 and with MenACWY recipients. The 56-69-year group was small, and its depth increase did not reach significance, likely because of low power.

V is reduced by 6 bases and J by 3 bases, leaving a spacing of 14 bases between them. CDR1 and CDR2 (LNHDA, SQIVND) derive from the germline V gene (reference sequence). The CDR3 spans 14 residues, from the cysteine through the phenylalanine. Of all the DNA, just the CDR3 is kept, 42 bases in frame from base 1. The sample was peripheral blood, taken on day 0 of AZD1222 vaccination. This clonotype was sampled from an adult in good health. The sequence joins TRBV19 to TRBJ1-2; confidence is insufficient to name the D gene. The base sequence is TGTGCCAGTAGGAACAACCTAAAGGACTATGGCTACACCTTC. Protein translation: CASRNNLKDYGYTF.